These 9 T cell receptor beta chains were sequenced from one sample in a study of T cell responses to AZD1222 COVID-19 vaccine. Sequencing used immunoSEQ multiplex PCR; TCRdb keeps in-frame clones, though not all of them. The table lists about 150,000 clones, 91% of them singletons. The sequenced sample was peripheral blood, obtained on day 0 of AZD1222 vaccination. These receptor sequences come from an adult in good health.

The chain recombines TRBV28 with TRBJ1-5; D unclear. The CDR3 loop spans 12 amino acids. V dropped 3 bases and J dropped 6 bases, with 6 bases sitting between them. CDR1 and CDR2 from the germline V gene are MDHEN and SYDVKM. Here the CDR3 reads CASSFGLQPQHF. DNA of the CDR3: TGTGCCAGCAGTTTCGGTCTTCAGCCCCAGCATTTT.

The rearrangement links TRBV2 to TRBJ2-1, with a tentative D call TRBD1 (6 bases). The V gene lost 6 bases and the J gene lost 4 bases, with 16 bases spanning the gap. Germline CDR1 reads SNHLY; CDR2 reads FYNNEI. This CDR3 is built from 15 residues. This CDR3 is CASSEDRQKYNEQFF. The CDR3 DNA reads as TGTGCCAGCAGCGAGGACAGACAAAAATACAATGAGCAGTTCTTC.

This chain uses TRBV30 with TRBJ1-1; no reliable D call. There are 12 residues in the CDR3. CDR1 is GTSNPN, CDR2 SVGIG, per germline (reference sequence). V shed 0 bases and J shed 9 bases, with 11 bases lying between them. Written as DNA, the CDR3 is TGTGCCTGGAGTGTGGTCCACGATAAAGCTTTCTTT. It specifies CAWSVVHDKAFF.

The CDR3 coding sequence is TGTGCCAGCAGCTTAGGGCCCCCGAACACCGGGGAGCTGTTTTTT. Translated, it gives CASSLGPPNTGELFF. The gene calls are TRBV7-3 and TRBJ2-2; D not certain. The V end was cut by 2 bases, the J end by 0 bases, with 7 bases between. Germline assignment: CDR1 SGHTA and CDR2 FQGTGA. This CDR3 region has 15 residues.

This clone occurred a few times. The rearrangement uses TRBV7-2 and TRBJ2-5; D is possibly TRBD2 (5 bases). The CDR3 is made up of 15 amino acids. The V end lost 1 base, the J end lost 6 bases, and 15 bases lay between the germline ends. Germline CDR1 is SGHTA and CDR2 is FQGNSA. The CDR3 region has the DNA TGTGCCAGCAGCTTAGATGTAGCGCCTCTCCAGACCCAGTACTTC. The encoded protein is CASSLDVAPLQTQYF.

J is TRBJ2-7 and V is TRBV6-5; 13 bases map to TRBD2. V was clipped by 5 bases and J by 5 bases; unmatched bases: 6. The CDR3 contains 15 residues. Germline lookup yields CDR1 MNHEY and CDR2 SVGAGI. The CDR3 reads CASSPGTSGNHEQYF. DNA of the CDR3: TGTGCCAGCAGTCCCGGGACTAGCGGGAACCACGAGCAGTACTTC.

This clone has just one count. V gene TRBV21-1 combines with J gene TRBJ2-1; the D call TRBD2 from the table was never checked on the DNA. TRBV21-1 is a pseudogene locus. The CDR3 sequence is 15 residues long. DNA for the CDR3: TGTGCCAGCAGCAAGATCGTCGGGTACTACAATGAGCAGTTCTTC. Translation gives CASSKIVGYYNEQFF.

The chain recombines TRBV6-1 with TRBJ2-7, with 7 nucleotides matching TRBD1. Germline CDR1 MNHNS, CDR2 SASEGT. After removal of 0 bases from V and 2 bases from J, the junction contained 4 bases not matched to a gene. The CDR3 length is 15 residues. CDR3 sequence: CASSEAWDSAYEQYF. The CDR3 DNA is TGTGCCAGCAGTGAAGCTTGGGACAGTGCCTACGAGCAGTACTTC.

CDR3 protein: CASQTGGVNTEAFF. Written as DNA, the CDR3 is TGTGCCAGCCAAACAGGGGGAGTGAACACTGAAGCTTTCTTT. This rearrangement joins TRBV28 to TRBJ1-1; 8 bases line up with TRBD1. The germline CDR1 and CDR2 sequences are MDHEN and SYDVKM. This CDR3 contains 14 residues. The V gene end was trimmed by 8 bases and the J gene end by 0 bases; junction bases not matched to a gene: 5. Full variable domain (outside the CDR3, taken from reference TRBV28 and TRBJ1-1): DVKVTQSSRYLVKRTGEKVFLECVQDMDHENMFWYRQDPGLGLRLIYFSYDVKMKEKGDIPEGYSVSREKKERFSLILESASTNQTSMYLCASQTGGVNTEAFFGQGTRLTVV.